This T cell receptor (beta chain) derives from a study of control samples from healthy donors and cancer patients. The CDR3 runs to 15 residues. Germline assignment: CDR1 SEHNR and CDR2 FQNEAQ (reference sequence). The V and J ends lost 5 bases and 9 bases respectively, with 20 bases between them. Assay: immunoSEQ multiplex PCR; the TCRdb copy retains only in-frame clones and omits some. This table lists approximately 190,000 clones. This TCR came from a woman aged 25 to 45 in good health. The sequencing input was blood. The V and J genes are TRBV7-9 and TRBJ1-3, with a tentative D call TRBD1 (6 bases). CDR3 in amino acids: CASSIRQDARGTIYF. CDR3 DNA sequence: TGTGCCAGCAGCATAAGACAGGACGCGAGGGGCACCATATATTTT.